This T cell receptor (beta chain) is drawn from a study of breast tumors, draining lymph nodes, adjacent tissues (dated by TCRdb to 2016 to 2018). Study-level background: In breast cancer patients, the study compared the TCR beta repertoires of tumor, adjacent nontumor tissue and axillary lymph nodes. The study was designed to assess the relationships and possible T-cell exchange between tumor, surrounding tissue and draining lymph node repertoires in human breast cancer. The investigation overall reported the following: Tumor T-cell repertoires showed less diversity than lymph node repertoires and more diversity than nontumor tissue repertoires, and tumor T-cell repertoires showed preferential V and J gene usage. In luminal-like breast cancer, tumor and nontumor tissue repertoires resembled each other significantly more than in basal-like breast cancer. The data were considered consistent with most tumor T cells being derived from the lymph node and subsequently expanding within tumor tissue. The conclusion that tumor T cells originate in lymph nodes was framed as consistent with a hypothesis rather than directly demonstrated.

The lymph node samples were taken from the axillary draining lymph nodes of breast cancer patients. V loses 0 bases of germline sequence and J loses 8 bases, and the interval between the two ends is 14 bases. CDR1 is given as SGHRS and CDR2 as YFSETQ, both from the germline V gene. Its CDR3 holds 14 amino acids, cysteine through phenylalanine. The sequence is cut down to CDR3 DNA, 42 bases in frame from base 1. As regards this clonotype: Its antigen specificity is not known. This may arise from a read error, as a much more abundant clone is one base away.

The sequencing machine was an Illumina HiSeq 2000. TCR beta chain libraries were generated by multiplex PCR amplification. The amplified TCR beta chain products were analyzed by high-throughput sequencing. In TCRdb, the public reads were trimmed at Q25 with fastp and aligned with MiXCR, with productive beta chains retained. Entries that share a CDR3 protein sequence are merged under the most common genes and DNA. The sample includes about 110,000 distinct CDR3 sequences, with less than 40% observed a single time. Approximately 5.4% of the sample belongs to the ten largest clones. Material for sequencing was axillary lymph node tissue. This receptor was obtained from a female donor with breast cancer. Some clones in this sample may be carry-over from other donors' samples. The sequence is built from TRBV5-1 and TRBJ2-5; the D gene identity is not certain. The nucleotides are TGCGCCAGCAGCTTGGAGCTACCCCCAGACACCCAGTACTTC. Its product reads: CASSLELPPDTQYF. With the rest looked up from the reference TRBV5-1 and TRBJ2-5 genes rather than sequenced, the full variable domain is KAGVTQTPRYLIKTRGQQVTLSCSPISGHRSVSWYQQTPGQGLQFLFEYFSETQRNKGNFPGRFSGRQFSNSRSEMNVSTLELGDSALYLCASSLELPPDTQYFGPGTRLLVL.